This passage covers 7 T cell receptor beta chains from one sample sequenced in a study of cytomegalovirus exposure and HLA in healthy donors (dated by TCRdb to 2016 to 2017). The receptor library was made with the immunoSEQ multiplex PCR assay. A mixture of 60 forward primers for TCR Vbeta segments and 13 reverse primers for TCR Jbeta segments was used in the multiplex PCR. TCRdb obtained this table from immuneACCESS and retained in-frame rearrangements with V and J assigned. These tables miss some clones; where compared with another copy, unresolved V genes account for less than half of the shortfall, and the remainder is unexplained. The sample table lists around 140,000 clones, nearly 80% of them with a count of one. The biggest ten clones account for around 1% of the sample. Source material: PBMCs. The origin of the receptors is a male donor in good health and CMV-seronegative.

CDR3 loop: CASIATGVEQFF. CDR3 nucleotides: TGTGCCAGCATCGCAACAGGGGTGGAGCAGTTCTTC. The chain recombines TRBV7-9 with TRBJ2-1; 7 nucleotides line up with TRBD1. With 7 bases clipped from V and 10 bases from J, the junction kept 7 bases outside the gene matches. CDR1 is SEHNR, CDR2 FQNEAQ, per germline (reference sequence). The CDR3 sequence is 12 residues long.

V and J are TRBV30 and TRBJ1-2; D is perhaps TRBD1 (5 bases). Germline V gene data show CDR1 as GTSNPN and CDR2 as SVGIG (reference sequence). V was pared by 2 bases and J by 5 bases, with 9 bases between. This CDR3 contains 12 residues. The chain's CDR3 is CAWSPGPYGYTF. DNA of the CDR3: TGTGCCTGGAGTCCAGGGCCTTATGGCTACACCTTC.

V usage is TRBV6-5 and J usage is TRBJ1-2; D remains unclear. Germline CDR1 MNHEY, CDR2 SVGAGI. This CDR3 contains 14 residues. Trimming cost V 8 bases and J 1 base, with 14 bases left between them. This CDR3 is CASQRAAGNYGYTF. CDR3 bases: TGTGCCAGCCAGAGGGCAGCCGGTAACTATGGCTACACCTTC.

The chain couples TRBV5-8 to TRBJ2-3; 9 positions match TRBD1. The CDR3 is made up of 18 amino acids. Germline V gene lookup returns CDR1 SGHTS and CDR2 YDEGEE. The V and J ends lost 0 bases and 3 bases, in that order; junction bases with no gene match: 11. In DNA, the CDR3 is TGTGCCAGCAGCTTGGCAGGGTCGGGACAGGGAATTACAGATACGCAGTATTTT. The encoded protein is CASSLAGSGQGITDTQYF. Complete variable domain (other parts from reference TRBV5-8 and TRBJ2-3): EAGVTQSPTHLIKTRGQQATLRCSPISGHTSVYWYQQALGLGLQFLLWYDEGEERNRGNFPPRFSGRQFPNYSSELNVNALELEDSALYLCASSLAGSGQGITDTQYFGPGTRLTVL.

This clone has more than one count but fewer than ten. The chain joins TRBV9 to TRBJ1-4, with D perhaps matching TRBD1 (5 bases). The germline V gene encodes CDR1 SGDLS and CDR2 YYNGEE. This CDR3 contains 15 residues. V lost 0 bases and J 0 bases, leaving 6 bases between the germline ends. The CDR3: CASSVAGTTNEKLFF. The CDR3 coding sequence is TGTGCCAGCAGCGTAGCAGGGACAACTAATGAAAAACTGTTTTTT.

The table lists this clone with a few counts. The rearrangement links TRBV7-9 to TRBJ1-4; 8 bases fit TRBD1. J was trimmed by 7 bases and V by 1 base; bases with no gene match: 5. Germline assignment: CDR1 SEHNR and CDR2 FQNEAQ (reference sequence). The CDR3 is 15 residues long. The chain's CDR3 is CASSLGGQATEKLFF. The DNA for the CDR3 is TGTGCCAGCAGCTTAGGGGGACAGGCGACTGAAAAACTGTTTTTT.

This clone is a singleton in its sample. The chain couples TRBV14 to TRBJ2-1; TRBD1 matches 8 bases. The J segment lost 2 bases and the V segment lost 0 bases, leaving 3 bases of the junction unmatched. This CDR3 contains 16 residues. Germline loops: CDR1 SGHDN, CDR2 FVKESK. The CDR3 spells CASSQDTGGPYNEQFF. The CDR3 nucleotides read TGTGCCAGCAGCCAAGATACAGGGGGTCCCTACAATGAGCAGTTCTTC.